Shown below are 27 T cell receptor beta chains from a single sample sequenced in a study of shared clonotypes between healthy human individuals. Some clones are missing from TCRdb's copy, which holds only in-frame ones; the method was immunoSEQ multiplex PCR. Of around 700,000 clones listed, around 72% are singletons. The specimen was memory CD4+ T cells sorted from blood. The subset denotes: CD45RA-negative fraction. The receptors originated from a woman aged 25 to 39 in good health.

The rearrangement uses TRBV5-1 and TRBJ1-4, with 7 positions matching TRBD1. Germline V gene sequence: CDR1 SGHRS, CDR2 YFSETQ. The trim removed 5 bases at V and 5 bases at J, leaving 9 bases unmatched. The CDR3 extends over 15 amino acids. Here the CDR3 DNA reads TGCGCCAGCAGTCCTCCGGGACAGACAAATGAAAAACTGTTTTTT. It specifies CASSPPGQTNEKLFF.

V and J are TRBV28 and TRBJ2-7; D gene ambiguous. V was pared by 3 bases and J by 2 bases, with 5 bases between. CDR1 and CDR2 from the germline V gene are MDHEN and SYDVKM. The CDR3 totals 12 residues. For the CDR3, the DNA is TGTGCCAGCAGTTTCCTCCCCTACGAGCAGTACTTC. Residues: CASSFLPYEQYF.

V usage is TRBV11-1 and J usage is TRBJ1-2; possible D gene TRBD1, 5 bases. V was shortened by 0 bases and J by 2 bases, with 7 bases between the two germline ends. The CDR3 is 14 amino acids. Germline CDR1 and CDR2: SGHAT and FQDESV (reference sequence). CDR3 in amino acids: CASSLAGRNYGYTF. DNA of the CDR3: TGTGCCAGCAGCTTAGCGGGACGGAACTATGGCTACACCTTC.

The chain has TRBV7-7 and TRBJ2-5, with 10 positions matching TRBD1. The CDR3 loop spans 16 amino acids. V shed 2 bases and J 1 base; nucleotides not matched to a gene: 4. CDR1 and CDR2 from the germline V gene are SSHAT and FNYEAQ (reference sequence). The CDR3 reads CASSLLGDRGQETQYF. Here the CDR3 DNA reads TGTGCCAGCAGCTTACTAGGGGACAGGGGCCAAGAGACCCAGTACTTC.

This clone came up once. The chain is built from TRBV7-7 and TRBJ2-3; D is unclear. The germline V gene encodes CDR1 SSHAT and CDR2 FNYEAQ (reference sequence). V was clipped by 5 bases and J by 0 bases, with 12 bases between them. The CDR3 has 15 residues. CDR3 DNA: TGTGCCAGCAGCCAAGGCCAGACTAGCACAGATACGCAGTATTTT. This translates into CASSQGQTSTDTQYF.

To note about this clone: This specimen includes other DNA sequences encoding the same CDR3. The CDR3 protein is CASTIGTSGNTIYF. The CDR3 DNA reads as TGTGCCAGTACCATTGGGACCTCTGGAAACACCATATATTTT. The chain has TRBV19 and TRBJ1-3, with D maybe TRBD1 (5 bases). The germline V gene has CDR1 LNHDA and CDR2 SQIVND (reference sequence). The CDR3 runs to 14 residues. Trimming left V 7 bases short and J 0 bases short, with 10 bases between. Together with reference TRBV19 and TRBJ1-3, the CDR3 gives the full variable domain: DGGITQSPKYLFRKEGQNVTLSCEQNLNHDAMYWYRQDPGQGLRLIYYSQIVNDFQKGDIAEGYSVSREKKESFPLTVTSAQKNPTAFYLCASTIGTSGNTIYFGEGSWLTVV.

The chain links TRBV28 to TRBJ2-7; 7 nucleotides agree with TRBD2. Trimming removed 10 bases from V and 3 bases from J; junction bases left unmatched: 6. Germline lookup yields CDR1 MDHEN and CDR2 SYDVKM. This CDR3 comprises 12 residues. CDR3 in amino acids: CATTGTIYEQYF. CDR3 DNA: TGTGCCACCACGGGGACTATCTACGAGCAGTACTTC. Full variable domain (rest looked up from reference TRBV28 and TRBJ2-7): DVKVTQSSRYLVKRTGEKVFLECVQDMDHENMFWYRQDPGLGLRLIYFSYDVKMKEKGDIPEGYSVSREKKERFSLILESASTNQTSMYLCATTGTIYEQYFGPGTRLTVT.

The chain couples TRBV7-8 to TRBJ2-1; D may be TRBD2 (6 bases). Per germline, CDR1 SGHVS and CDR2 FQNEAQ. The V end was cut by 5 bases, the J end by 5 bases, with 16 bases between. This CDR3 region has 15 residues. The CDR3 region is CASSPRGWRNNEQFF. The CDR3 DNA is TGTGCCAGCAGCCCTCGGGGGTGGCGGAACAATGAGCAGTTCTTC.

This chain links TRBV18 with TRBJ2-1, with D tentatively TRBD2 (6 bases). Trimming removed 6 bases from V and 6 bases from J, with 15 bases in between. This CDR3 is 14 amino acids long. The germline CDR1 and CDR2 sequences are KGHSH and LQKENI. Written as DNA, the CDR3 is TGTGCCAGCTCCCCCGGGGGTGGGCTCAATGAGCAGTTCTTC. It codes for CASSPGGGLNEQFF.

The V call is TRBV19, the J call TRBJ1-6; D may be TRBD1 (6 bases). The CDR3 extends over 14 amino acids. V was pared by 9 bases and J by 4 bases, with 13 bases between. The germline gives CDR1 LNHDA, CDR2 SQIVND (reference sequence). The CDR3 DNA reads as TGTGCCAGCTCGACAGGAGGTTATAATTCACCCCTCCACTTT. Translation: CASSTGGYNSPLHF. The full variable domain, in which reference TRBV19 and TRBJ1-6 provide the parts outside the CDR3, is DGGITQSPKYLFRKEGQNVTLSCEQNLNHDAMYWYRQDPGQGLRLIYYSQIVNDFQKGDIAEGYSVSREKKESFPLTVTSAQKNPTAFYLCASSTGGYNSPLHFGNGTRLTVT.

The chain carries TRBV27 and TRBJ1-2; 7 positions agree with TRBD1. Trimming at V came to 0 bases and at J to 4 bases, leaving 8 bases not matched to a gene. This CDR3 is 16 amino acids long. Germline-derived CDR1 and CDR2 are MNHEY and SMNVEV (reference sequence). The CDR3, as DNA: TGTGCCAGCAGTTTATCGATTGAGACAGGGCTCTATGGCTACACCTTC. The encoded protein is CASSLSIETGLYGYTF.

The J gene is TRBJ2-1, the V gene TRBV5-1, with D possibly matching TRBD2 (6 bases). This CDR3 has 15 amino acids. The germline CDR1 and CDR2 sequences are SGHRS and YFSETQ. V gave up 0 bases and J gave up 7 bases, with 14 bases separating them. CDR3 loop: CASSLEPLSGNEQFF. The CDR3 nucleotides read TGCGCCAGCAGCTTGGAGCCCCTCAGCGGGAATGAGCAGTTCTTC.

Ten or more counts support this clone. CDR3 bases: TGTGCCAGCAGTGAGCACAATGAGCAGTTCTTC. Protein: CASSEHNEQFF. J is TRBJ2-1 and V is TRBV25-1; the D is unclear. V gave up 3 bases and J gave up 5 bases, with 2 bases separating them. The length of the CDR3 is 11 residues. CDR1 and CDR2 from the germline V gene are MGHDK and SYGVNS.

The rearrangement joins TRBV14 to TRBJ2-7; D not resolved. V was clipped by 3 bases and J by 0 bases, with 9 bases between them. This CDR3 is 14 amino acids long. Germline V CDR1 and CDR2: SGHDN, FVKESK. The CDR3 nucleotides are TGTGCCAGCAGCCAGGAACCGCTCTCCTACGAGCAGTACTTC. It encodes CASSQEPLSYEQYF.

The J gene is TRBJ2-1, the V gene TRBV19; 14 nucleotides match TRBD2. CDR1 and CDR2 from the germline V gene are LNHDA and SQIVND (reference sequence). After removal of 6 bases from V and 7 bases from J, the junction contained 8 bases not matched to a gene. This CDR3 comprises 16 residues. The CDR3 protein is CASSHLGLAGDNEQFF. DNA of the CDR3: TGTGCCAGTAGCCACCTGGGACTAGCGGGAGATAATGAGCAGTTCTTC.

The rearrangement links TRBV18 to TRBJ2-2; the match to TRBD2 covers 8 bases. J lost 4 bases, V lost 4 bases, and 5 bases had no gene match. CDR1 is KGHSH and CDR2 is LQKENI in the germline V gene. The CDR3 length is 15 residues. The CDR3 sequence is CASSLNGRATGELFF. The CDR3 nucleotides read TGTGCCAGCTCACTAAACGGGAGGGCCACCGGGGAGCTGTTTTTT.

The chain combines TRBV6-1 with TRBJ2-7, with D maybe TRBD1 (7 bases). V dropped 2 bases and J dropped 7 bases, with 24 bases sitting between them. Germline assignment: CDR1 MNHNS and CDR2 SASEGT. The CDR3 loop spans 17 amino acids. CDR3 amino acids: CASSELGRGGGPWEQYF. In DNA form, the CDR3 reads TGTGCCAGCAGTGAATTAGGGAGAGGAGGGGGCCCCTGGGAGCAGTACTTC.

This clone was observed at least ten times. The rearrangement links TRBV2 to TRBJ1-5; 9 bases are a match to TRBD1. From germline, CDR1 is SNHLY and CDR2 FYNNEI. V lost 4 bases and J lost 9; bases outside the gene matches: 10. The length of the CDR3 is 15 residues. The CDR3 is CASSAEGQGQGPQHF. The DNA for the CDR3 is TGTGCCAGCAGTGCGGAGGGACAGGGACAAGGGCCCCAGCATTTT.

The gene calls are TRBV7-9 and TRBJ1-1; TRBD1 aligns across 9 bases. The V segment lost 5 bases and the J segment 5 bases; nucleotides outside the gene matches: 9. Per the germline V gene, CDR1 is SEHNR and CDR2 is FQNEAQ (reference sequence). This CDR3 is built from 15 residues. The CDR3: CASSPAGTGTTEAFF. CDR3 nucleotides: TGTGCCAGCAGCCCAGCGGGGACAGGGACAACTGAAGCTTTCTTT. Filled out from reference TRBV7-9 and TRBJ1-1, the complete variable domain reads DTGVSQNPRHKITKRGQNVTFRCDPISEHNRLYWYRQTLGQGPEFLTYFQNEAQLEKSRLLSDRFSAERPKGSFSTLEIQRTEQGDSAMYLCASSPAGTGTTEAFFGQGTRLTVV.

This CDR3 reads CASSQRTGNTGELFF. CDR3 DNA: TGTGCCAGCAGCCAACGGACGGGGAACACCGGGGAGCTGTTTTTT. The chain has TRBV4-2 and TRBJ2-2; D is ambiguous. This CDR3 is built from 15 residues. The V gene lost 2 bases and the J gene lost 1 base, with 8 bases spanning the gap. The germline CDR1 and CDR2 sequences are LGHNA and YNFKEQ.

This clone has a handful of counts. The chain links TRBV11-2 to TRBJ2-7; TRBD2 is a possible D gene (6 bases). V shed 7 bases and J shed 5 bases, with 21 bases lying between them. This CDR3 has 15 residues. Germline CDR1 reads SGHAT; CDR2 reads FQNNGV. This chain's CDR3 is CASTTGAGTHNEQYF. DNA for the CDR3: TGTGCCAGCACCACTGGGGCGGGGACCCACAACGAGCAGTACTTC. The complete variable domain, with remaining parts taken from reference TRBV11-2 and TRBJ2-7, reads EAGVAQSPRYKIIEKRQSVAFWCNPISGHATLYWYQQILGQGPKLLIQFQNNGVVDDSQLPKDRFSAERLKGVDSTLKIQPAKLEDSAVYLCASTTGAGTHNEQYFGPGTRLTVT.

V and J are TRBV6-1 and TRBJ1-1, with D hard to call. The germline gives CDR1 MNHNS, CDR2 SASEGT. Between the trimmed V and J ends, which lost 7 bases and 0 bases, there was a span of 15 bases. The CDR3 runs 15 residues. CDR3 sequence reads: CASNIENLLNTEAFF. In DNA form, the CDR3 reads TGTGCCAGCAATATCGAGAACCTATTGAACACTGAAGCTTTCTTT.

The V gene is TRBV28, the J gene TRBJ1-5; D is undetermined. The CDR3 runs 17 residues. V lost 2 bases and J lost 5, with 19 bases in between. Germline-derived CDR1 and CDR2 are MDHEN and SYDVKM. CDR3 sequence (DNA): TGTGCCAGCAGTTTACGGGTATACAATCTTGGACATCAGCCCCAGCATTTT. Translating it yields CASSLRVYNLGHQPQHF.

This chain connects TRBV30 to TRBJ1-1, with D tentatively TRBD1 (6 bases). The V end lost 3 bases, the J end lost 4 bases, and 15 bases lay between the germline ends. Germline assignment: CDR1 GTSNPN and CDR2 SVGIG (reference sequence). The CDR3 covers 14 residues. CDR3 in amino acids: CAWRLIGQFTEAFF. The CDR3 DNA reads as TGTGCCTGGAGGCTGATCGGACAGTTCACTGAAGCTTTCTTT.

This clone was seen just once. The V call is TRBV2, the J call TRBJ1-1, with D hard to call. The V end was cut by 4 bases, the J end by 3 bases, with 9 bases between. Per the germline V gene, CDR1 is SNHLY and CDR2 is FYNNEI. CDR3 length: 13 residues. The CDR3 spells CASSARVDTEAFF. CDR3 nucleotide sequence: TGTGCCAGCAGTGCTCGGGTGGACACTGAAGCTTTCTTT.

The chain is built from TRBV28 and TRBJ1-2; the match to TRBD1 covers 7 bases. The CDR3 is made up of 11 amino acids. Germline lookup yields CDR1 MDHEN and CDR2 SYDVKM. Trimming cost V 6 bases and J 13 bases; bases outside gene matches: 8. The CDR3 reads CASRRDRAFTF. The CDR3 nucleotides are TGTGCCAGCAGACGAGACAGGGCGTTCACCTTC.

This chain joins TRBV6-6 and TRBJ1-1; D call uncertain. The CDR3 extends over 13 amino acids. V lost 8 bases to trimming and J lost 1 base, with 11 bases between them. Germline CDR1 and CDR2: MNHNY and SVGAGI (reference sequence). The DNA of the CDR3 is TGTGCCAGCGTCAGGATCGAGAACACTGAAGCTTTCTTT. Translated: CASVRIENTEAFF.